The present T cell receptor beta chain was sequenced within a study of OX40 agonist ivuxolimab in advanced cancers. Across the study: The study reported partial responses in three patients: one hepatocellular carcinoma, two cutaneous melanoma.

Study outcomes and limitations: Determination of antigen specificity was not performed for the expanded peripheral T cells. Clonal expansion was among the lowest in partial responders at 0.1-3.0 mg/kg, especially CD8+.

V was pared by 4 bases and J by 3 bases, with 16 bases between. CDR1 and CDR2 (germline): MDHEN, SYDVKM. CDR3 length: 16 amino acids. Autoimmune disease history or systemic immunosuppression barred patients. Of note for this clone: The antigen is unknown.

TCRdb's table, derived via immunoSEQ multiplex PCR, lists solely in-frame clones and lacks some. The profile shows approximately 82,000 clones, about 86% of them singletons. This chain uses TRBV28 with TRBJ2-1; D might be TRBD2 (5 bases). The receptor comes from an adult with an advanced solid tumor such as melanoma, head and neck, liver or kidney cancer. The starting material was CD4+ or CD8+ T cells sorted from blood, obtained in a trial of the OX40 agonist ivuxolimab. The chain's CDR3 is CASSSPRDPHYNEQFF. Written as DNA, the CDR3 is TGTGCCAGCAGTTCTCCCCGGGATCCTCACTACAATGAGCAGTTCTTC.